Listed here is a single TCR beta chain. Its antigen is not identified. This CDR3 is 15 amino acids long. CDR1 SNHLY and CDR2 FYNNEI come from the germline V gene. The V gene lost 6 bases and the J gene lost 2 bases, with 17 bases spanning the gap. The sample is drawn from a study of T cells after yellow fever vaccination. At the level of the study: With SMART-Seq v4 Ultra Low Input, the fractions containing low cell numbers were prepared.

Whole-study results and caveats: Contamination by abundant bulk-population clonotypes could be present in FACS-sorted repertoires. In post-booster samples, most primary-vaccination clones reappeared (just under 97% CD4, approximately 91% CD8). Clonotype sharing between CD4 and CD8 compartments was small.

TCRdb processed the 5' RACE reads anew with MiXCR; each CDR3 protein has one entry. The sample records around 320,000 distinct CDR3 sequences, 7.5% to 9.5% being singletons. The sequencing used CD4+ T cells sorted from PBMCs, collected 5 days after the yellow fever booster vaccination. This receptor was taken from a man aged 18 to 30 who received the YFV17D yellow fever vaccine. J is TRBJ2-7 and V is TRBV2; D gene unclear. In DNA form, the CDR3 reads TGTGCCAGCAGGATAGCCGGGTCAGACCCCTACGAGCAGTACGTC. Translation: CASRIAGSDPYEQYV.